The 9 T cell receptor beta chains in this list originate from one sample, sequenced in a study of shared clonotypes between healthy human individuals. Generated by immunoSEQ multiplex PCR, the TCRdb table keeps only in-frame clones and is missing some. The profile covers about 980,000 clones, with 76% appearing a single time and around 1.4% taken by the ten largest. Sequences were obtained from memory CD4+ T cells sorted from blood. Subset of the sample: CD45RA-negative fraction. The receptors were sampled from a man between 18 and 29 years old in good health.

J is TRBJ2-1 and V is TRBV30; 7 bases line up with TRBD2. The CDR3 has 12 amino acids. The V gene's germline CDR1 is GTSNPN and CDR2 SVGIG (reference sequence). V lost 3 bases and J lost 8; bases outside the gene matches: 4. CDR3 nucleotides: TGTGCCTGGAGCCCGACTAGCCATGAGCAGTTCTTC. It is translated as CAWSPTSHEQFF.

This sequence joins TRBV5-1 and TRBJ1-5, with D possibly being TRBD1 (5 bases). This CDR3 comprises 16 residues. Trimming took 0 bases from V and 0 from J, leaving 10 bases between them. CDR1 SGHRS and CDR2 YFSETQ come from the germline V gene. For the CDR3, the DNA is TGCGCCAGCAGCTTGGAGGGGCCGGATAGCAATCAGCCCCAGCATTTT. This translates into CASSLEGPDSNQPQHF.

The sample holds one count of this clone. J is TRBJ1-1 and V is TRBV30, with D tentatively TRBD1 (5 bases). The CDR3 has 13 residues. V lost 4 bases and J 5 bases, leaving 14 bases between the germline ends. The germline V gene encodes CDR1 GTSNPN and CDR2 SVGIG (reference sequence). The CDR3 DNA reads TGTGCCTGGAATGGTAGGGGCGAGACTGAAGCTTTCTTT. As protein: CAWNGRGETEAFF.

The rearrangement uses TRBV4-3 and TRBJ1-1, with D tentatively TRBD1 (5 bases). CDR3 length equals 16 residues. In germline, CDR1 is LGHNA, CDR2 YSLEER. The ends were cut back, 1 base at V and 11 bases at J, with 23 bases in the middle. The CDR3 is CASSQAAGLRSGGAFF. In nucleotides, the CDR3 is TGCGCCAGCAGCCAAGCGGCAGGGCTTCGATCAGGAGGTGCTTTCTTT.

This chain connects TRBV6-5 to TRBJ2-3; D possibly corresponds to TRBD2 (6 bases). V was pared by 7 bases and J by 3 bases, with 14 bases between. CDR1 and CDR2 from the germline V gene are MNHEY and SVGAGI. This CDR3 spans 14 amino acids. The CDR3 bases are TGTGCCAGCACCGGGACTCCTGGGACAGATACGCAGTATTTT. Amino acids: CASTGTPGTDTQYF.

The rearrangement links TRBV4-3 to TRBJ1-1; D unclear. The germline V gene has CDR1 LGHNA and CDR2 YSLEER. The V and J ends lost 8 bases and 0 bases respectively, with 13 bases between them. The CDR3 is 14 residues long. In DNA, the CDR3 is TGCGCCAGCCGGAGAGGACCCCTGAACACTGAAGCTTTCTTT. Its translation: CASRRGPLNTEAFF.

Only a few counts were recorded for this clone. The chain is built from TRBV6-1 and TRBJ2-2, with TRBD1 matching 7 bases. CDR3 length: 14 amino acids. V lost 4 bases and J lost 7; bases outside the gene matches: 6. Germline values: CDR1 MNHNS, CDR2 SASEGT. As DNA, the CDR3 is TGTGCCAGCAGTGTTGAACAGGGGTTCGGGGAGCTGTTTTTT. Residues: CASSVEQGFGELFF.

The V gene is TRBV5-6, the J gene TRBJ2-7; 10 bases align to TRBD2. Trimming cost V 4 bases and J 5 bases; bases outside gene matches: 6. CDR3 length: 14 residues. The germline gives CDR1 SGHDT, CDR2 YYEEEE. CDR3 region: CASSVSGRAHEQYF. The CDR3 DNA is TGTGCCAGCAGCGTCAGCGGGAGGGCCCACGAGCAGTACTTC.

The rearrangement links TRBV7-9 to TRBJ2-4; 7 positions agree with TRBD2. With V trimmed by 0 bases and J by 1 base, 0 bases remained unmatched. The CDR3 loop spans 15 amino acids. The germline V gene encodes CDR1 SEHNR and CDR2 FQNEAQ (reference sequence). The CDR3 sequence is CASSLAGGAKNIQYF. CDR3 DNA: TGTGCCAGCAGCTTAGCCGGGGGGGCCAAAAACATTCAGTACTTC. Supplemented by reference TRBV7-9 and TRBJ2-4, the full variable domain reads DTGVSQNPRHKITKRGQNVTFRCDPISEHNRLYWYRQTLGQGPEFLTYFQNEAQLEKSRLLSDRFSAERPKGSFSTLEIQRTEQGDSAMYLCASSLAGGAKNIQYFGAGTRLSVL.